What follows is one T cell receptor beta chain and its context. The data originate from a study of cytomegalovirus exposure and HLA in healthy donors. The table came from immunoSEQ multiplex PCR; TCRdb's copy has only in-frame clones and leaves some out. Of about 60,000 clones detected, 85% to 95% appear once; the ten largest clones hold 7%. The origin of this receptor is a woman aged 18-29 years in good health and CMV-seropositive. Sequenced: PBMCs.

The CDR3 loop is CASSEALEVRREATDTQYF. The CDR3 DNA reads as TGTGCCAGCAGTGAAGCGCTTGAGGTTCGGCGGGAAGCCACAGATACGCAGTATTTT. The chain joins TRBV2 to TRBJ2-3; D possibly corresponds to TRBD2 (6 bases). This CDR3 is 19 amino acids long. Germline V lookup: CDR1 SNHLY, CDR2 FYNNEI. Trimming cost V 0 bases and J 2 bases, with 21 bases left between them.